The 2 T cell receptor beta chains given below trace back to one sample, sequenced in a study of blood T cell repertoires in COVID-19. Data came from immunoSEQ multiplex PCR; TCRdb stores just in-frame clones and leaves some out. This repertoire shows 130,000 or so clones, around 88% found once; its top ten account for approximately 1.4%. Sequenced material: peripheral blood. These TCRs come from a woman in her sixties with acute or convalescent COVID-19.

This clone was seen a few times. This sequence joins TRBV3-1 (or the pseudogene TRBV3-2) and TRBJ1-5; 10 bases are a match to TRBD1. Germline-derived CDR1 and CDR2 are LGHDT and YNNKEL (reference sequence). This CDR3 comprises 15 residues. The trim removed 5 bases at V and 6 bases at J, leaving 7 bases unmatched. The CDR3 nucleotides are TGTGCCAGCAGCGAAGGGACAGGGGTTGGTCAGCCCCAGCATTTT. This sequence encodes CASSEGTGVGQPQHF.

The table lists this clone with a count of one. CDR3 DNA sequence: TGTGCCAGCAGCCCGACGGGACTAGCGAACACAGATACGCAGTATTTT. This translates into CASSPTGLANTDTQYF. This chain links TRBV7-2 with TRBJ2-3; 10 bases map to TRBD2. This CDR3 is 16 amino acids long. V shed 5 bases, J shed 2 bases, and the junction held 7 bases outside the gene matches. Germline lookup yields CDR1 SGHTA and CDR2 FQGNSA. The full variable domain, with the rest looked up from reference TRBV7-2 and TRBJ2-3, is GAGVSQSPSNKVTEKGKDVELRCDPISGHTALYWYRQSLGQGLEFLIYFQGNSAPDKSGLPSDRFSAERTGGSVSTLTIQRTQQEDSAVYLCASSPTGLANTDTQYFGPGTRLTVL.